One and the same sample provided the 32 T cell receptor beta chains below, sequenced in a study of T cells in Graves' hyperthyroidism and ophthalmopathy. The source material, RNA transcripts, was used to amplify TCR beta CDR3 regions. HTBI primers were used for first-round RT-PCR of the TCR CDR3. One entry per CDR3 protein, called by TCRdb with MiXCR from the multiplex PCR reads. The profile shows roughly 420,000 distinct CDR3 sequences, approximately 14% of them singletons. Sequenced material: blood. These receptor sequences come from a woman between 18 and 29 years old with Graves' hyperthyroidism.

This clonotype was seen ten or more times. The rearrangement uses TRBV7-8 and TRBJ2-3; D gene uncertain. CDR1 and CDR2 from the germline V gene are SGHVS and FQNEAQ. The CDR3 length is 15 residues. The ends were cut back, 4 bases at V and 4 bases at J, with 15 bases in the middle. CDR3 DNA sequence: TGTGCCAGCAGCTCGTCGGATGCGACGCCAGATACGCAGTATTTT. Encoded protein: CASSSSDATPDTQYF.

This clonotype was found many times. CDR3 nucleotides: TGTGCCAGCAACCAAGGACGGGGCCTTGATGGCTACACCTTC. Translating it yields CASNQGRGLDGYTF. The chain carries TRBV28 and TRBJ1-2, with a weak D call TRBD1 (5 bases). The CDR3 covers 14 residues. Germline loops: CDR1 MDHEN, CDR2 SYDVKM. Deletions cut 7 bases from V and 6 bases from J, with 18 bases between.

This clonotype was found many times. The genes are TRBV20-1 and TRBJ2-3; D uncertain. The length of the CDR3 is 11 residues. Trimming took 5 bases from V and 4 from J, leaving 7 bases between them. CDR1 and CDR2 (germline): DFQATT, SNEGSKA (reference sequence). CDR3 nucleotides: TGCAGTGCTCGGACCTCAGATACGCAGTATTTT. As protein: CSARTSDTQYF.

The sample holds many counts of this clonotype. The V and J genes are TRBV28 and TRBJ2-3; 8 bases agree with TRBD1. The CDR3 length is 15 residues. Germline CDR1 and CDR2: MDHEN and SYDVKM. The V and J ends lost 4 bases and 0 bases, in that order; junction bases with no gene match: 3. CDR3 protein: CASSSTGASTDTQYF. The CDR3 nucleotides read TGTGCCAGCAGTTCGACAGGGGCCAGCACAGATACGCAGTATTTT.

The V call is TRBV10-2, the J call TRBJ2-7; D is possibly TRBD1 or TRBD2 (6 bases each). The CDR3 length is 13 residues. Per germline, CDR1 WSHSY and CDR2 SAAADI. V was trimmed by 6 bases and J by 9 bases, leaving 18 bases between them. CDR3 loop: CASSRDTRGRQYF. Here the CDR3 DNA reads TGCGCCAGCAGCCGGGACACGCGGGGAAGGCAGTACTTC.

Many counts were recorded for this clonotype. The V and J genes are TRBV12-3 or TRBV12-4 and TRBJ1-5; perhaps TRBD1 as D (6 bases). Trimming took off 6 bases at V and 6 bases at J, with 24 bases between the two ends. CDR3 size: 17 residues. The CDR3 loop reads CASSQNIGGARGQPQHF. The CDR3 DNA is TGTGCCAGCAGCCAAAACATTGGGGGGGCGCGAGGTCAGCCCCAGCATTTT.

This clonotype was observed many times. The V call is TRBV7-8, the J call TRBJ2-7; D is uncertain. The ends were cut back, 6 bases at V and 0 bases at J, with 12 bases in the middle. Germline CDR1 and CDR2: SGHVS and FQNEAQ. The CDR3 totals 14 residues. In DNA form, the CDR3 reads TGTGCCAGCAGTCGAACAGAAAACTCCTACGAGCAGTACTTC. As protein: CASSRTENSYEQYF.

This clonotype occurred many times. The V and J genes are TRBV11-1 and TRBJ1-2; TRBD1 is a possible D gene (6 bases). Trimming stripped 5 bases from V and 6 bases from J, with 13 bases between. The CDR3 spans 13 residues. CDR1 SGHAT and CDR2 FQDESV come from the germline V gene (reference sequence). The CDR3 DNA reads as TGTGCCAGCAGCCAGGCGACAGGCCATGGCTACACCTTC. It yields the protein CASSQATGHGYTF.

This clonotype was recorded many times. The V gene is TRBV2, the J gene TRBJ2-7; D ambiguous. CDR1 is SNHLY and CDR2 is FYNNEI in the germline V gene. The CDR3 is 16 amino acids. V gave up 6 bases and J gave up 1 base, with 19 bases separating them. CDR3 sequence (DNA): TGTGCCAGCAGGTCTACCCAGATATTAAGTTCCTACGAGCAGTACTTC. As protein: CASRSTQILSSYEQYF.

This clonotype was seen at least ten times. V gene TRBV5-1 combines with J gene TRBJ2-7; 8 positions agree with TRBD2. The V segment lost 4 bases and the J segment 5 bases; nucleotides outside the gene matches: 8. Germline values: CDR1 SGHRS, CDR2 YFSETQ. CDR3 length equals 14 residues. In DNA, the CDR3 is TGCGCCAGCAGCAATGGGCTAGCGGGTCACGAGCAGTACTTC. It specifies CASSNGLAGHEQYF.

This clonotype was detected many times. The J gene is TRBJ2-7, the V gene TRBV28; D is possibly TRBD1 (6 bases). Germline CDR1 MDHEN, CDR2 SYDVKM. V was pared by 6 bases and J by 5 bases, with 23 bases between. The CDR3 runs to 16 residues. This chain's CDR3 is CASRPERGLNRNEQYF. CDR3 DNA sequence: TGTGCCAGCAGGCCCGAGAGGGGGTTGAATCGTAACGAGCAGTACTTC.

This chain joins TRBV15 and TRBJ1-5, with 11 bases lining up with TRBD1. V lost 5 bases, J lost 7 bases, and 10 bases stayed unmatched. This CDR3 is built from 16 residues. CDR1 and CDR2 from the germline V gene are LNHNV and YYDKDF (reference sequence). The CDR3, as DNA: TGTGCCACCAGCCGTGGGGGACAGGGGGTTCGACAGCCCCAGCATTTT. It is translated as CATSRGGQGVRQPQHF.

The gene calls are TRBV7-9 and TRBJ1-4; TRBD1 aligns across 8 bases. Germline CDR1 and CDR2: SEHNR and FQNEAQ (reference sequence). The CDR3 covers 16 residues. The trim removed 1 base at V and 7 bases at J, leaving 8 bases unmatched. CDR3 loop: CASSLVARGQVEKLFF. The CDR3 coding sequence is TGTGCCAGCAGCTTAGTTGCCAGGGGGCAAGTTGAAAAACTGTTTTTT.

The chain has TRBV5-1 and TRBJ2-7; the D gene is possibly TRBD2 (5 bases). V was cut by 0 bases and J by 0 bases, with 10 bases left in between. Looked up from germline, CDR1 is SGHRS and CDR2 is YFSETQ. The CDR3 loop spans 15 amino acids. In nucleotides, the CDR3 is TGCGCCAGCAGCTTGGTGGATGGAGGCTCCTACGAGCAGTACTTC. It yields the protein CASSLVDGGSYEQYF. Full variable domain (remainder filled in from reference TRBV5-1 and TRBJ2-7): KAGVTQTPRYLIKTRGQQVTLSCSPISGHRSVSWYQQTPGQGLQFLFEYFSETQRNKGNFPGRFSGRQFSNSRSEMNVSTLELGDSALYLCASSLVDGGSYEQYFGPGTRLTVT.

This clonotype occurred a few times. J is TRBJ2-3 and V is TRBV24-1; 8 bases line up with TRBD2. This CDR3 is 16 amino acids long. The V gene's germline CDR1 is KGHDR and CDR2 SFDVKD. V dropped 3 bases and J dropped 6; count of bases not matched to a gene: 10. CDR3 loop: CATSDPKRGFKDTQYF. CDR3 DNA: TGTGCCACCAGTGATCCCAAGCGGGGGTTTAAGGATACGCAGTATTTT.

This clonotype has ten or more counts. The V gene is TRBV11-2, the J gene TRBJ1-2; D possibly corresponds to TRBD1 (5 bases). The V and J ends lost 3 bases and 3 bases respectively, with 14 bases between them. This CDR3 has 15 residues. Germline V gene sequence: CDR1 SGHAT, CDR2 FQNNGV. As DNA, the CDR3 is TGTGCCAGCAGCTTTGAAGACAGCCGGTACTATGGCTACACCTTC. Protein sequence: CASSFEDSRYYGYTF. The variable domain in full, with the rest retrieved from reference TRBV11-2 and TRBJ1-2, is EAGVAQSPRYKIIEKRQSVAFWCNPISGHATLYWYQQILGQGPKLLIQFQNNGVVDDSQLPKDRFSAERLKGVDSTLKIQPAKLEDSAVYLCASSFEDSRYYGYTFGSGTRLTVV.

The chain carries TRBV7-2 and TRBJ1-6, with D hard to call. The V gene lost 1 base and the J gene lost 7 bases, with 11 bases spanning the gap. CDR1 and CDR2 from the germline V gene are SGHTA and FQGNSA. The CDR3 has 15 residues. For the CDR3, the DNA is TGTGCCAGCAGCTTAGGGTGGGGAGGGAATTCACCCCTCCACTTT. This encodes CASSLGWGGNSPLHF.

The chain employs TRBV9 and TRBJ2-3, with a possible D match to TRBD2 (7 bases). Germline V gene lookup returns CDR1 SGDLS and CDR2 YYNGEE. This CDR3 spans 15 amino acids. Deletions cut 4 bases from V and 1 base from J, with 13 bases between. CDR3 nucleotide sequence: TGTGCCAGCAGCCCCCTGGGGGGGCGCACAGATACGCAGTATTTT. Its protein product is CASSPLGGRTDTQYF.

The table lists this clonotype with many counts. V usage is TRBV6-2 or TRBV6-3 and J usage is TRBJ2-2, with D possibly matching TRBD2 (5 bases). With 3 bases removed from V and 4 bases from J, the gap between germline ends came to 21 bases. Germline CDR1 is MNHEY and CDR2 is SVGEGT. This CDR3 spans 18 amino acids. CDR3 nucleotide sequence: TGTGCCAGCAGTTATTCTAAGGATCGAGACTATGGCACCGGGGAGCTGTTTTTT. Amino acids: CASSYSKDRDYGTGELFF.

This clonotype was observed a handful of times. The chain joins TRBV7-9 to TRBJ2-2; 9 positions agree with TRBD2. Germline CDR1 and CDR2: SEHNR and FQNEAQ (reference sequence). Unmatched junction bases numbered 5, after V lost 5 bases and J lost 4 bases. The CDR3 spans 15 residues. In nucleotides, the CDR3 is TGTGCCAGCAGCGGCGGGACTAGCTTCACCGGGGAGCTGTTTTTT. Residues: CASSGGTSFTGELFF.

The chain couples TRBV10-3 to TRBJ2-2; TRBD1 matches 7 bases. The CDR3 sequence is 14 residues long. CDR1 is ENHRY and CDR2 is SYGVKD in the germline V gene. Unmatched junction bases numbered 3, after V lost 8 bases and J lost 0 bases. The CDR3 here is CAIQGGSNTGELFF. CDR3 coding DNA: TGTGCCATCCAAGGGGGCTCGAACACCGGGGAGCTGTTTTTT.

In its sample, this clonotype was seen many times. V usage is TRBV20-1 and J usage is TRBJ2-1, with D possibly matching TRBD1 (6 bases). Looked up from germline, CDR1 is DFQATT and CDR2 is SNEGSKA (reference sequence). Trimming took off 6 bases at V and 0 bases at J, with 15 bases between the two ends. CDR3 size: 15 residues. The CDR3 DNA sequence: TGCAGTGCAGAAACCGGACAGCTCTCCTACAATGAGCAGTTCTTC. It specifies CSAETGQLSYNEQFF.

In its sample, this clonotype was seen a few times. The chain combines TRBV29-1 with TRBJ1-1; D remains unclear. Trimming stripped 7 bases from V and 1 base from J, with 10 bases between. CDR1 SQVTM and CDR2 ANQGSEA come from the germline V gene. This CDR3 region has 12 residues. The CDR3 DNA follows: TGCAGCGGCATTCATACGAACACTGAAGCTTTCTTT. This encodes CSGIHTNTEAFF.

This clonotype was observed many times. This rearrangement joins TRBV11-2 to TRBJ2-5; 10 bases are shared with TRBD2. Losses at the gene ends were 6 bases for V and 5 bases for J; bases not matched to a gene: 15. The germline V gene has CDR1 SGHAT and CDR2 FQNNGV. This CDR3 has 17 residues. This chain's CDR3 is CASRLEASGSYFETQYF. CDR3 bases: TGTGCCAGCAGGCTTGAGGCTAGCGGGAGTTATTTTGAGACCCAGTACTTC.

In this sample, this clonotype turned up many times. CDR3 nucleotides: TGTGCCAGCAGCTTAGCGGGTTTGACTAGCGGGGGCCGATACAATGAGCAGTTCTTC. It encodes CASSLAGLTSGGRYNEQFF. The chain uses TRBV7-8 and TRBJ2-1; 12 bases are shared with TRBD2. The CDR3 has 19 amino acids. Germline CDR1 is SGHVS and CDR2 is FQNEAQ. With V trimmed by 0 bases and J by 4 bases, 10 bases remained unmatched.

This clonotype was observed at least ten times. This chain connects TRBV12-3 or TRBV12-4 to TRBJ1-2; TRBD1 might be the D (5 bases). V shed 6 bases and J shed 4 bases, with 12 bases lying between them. CDR3 length equals 13 residues. CDR3 nucleotides: TGTGCCAGCAGCTTGGGGGTAACCTATGGCTACACCTTC. This sequence encodes CASSLGVTYGYTF.

This clonotype has a handful of counts. The chain uses TRBV3-1 and TRBJ1-1; TRBD1 matches at 8 bases. V shed 5 bases and J 1 base; nucleotides not matched to a gene: 6. Germline lookup yields CDR1 LGHDT and CDR2 YNNKEL (reference sequence). The CDR3 loop spans 15 amino acids. This CDR3 reads CASSGLQGANTEAFF. For the CDR3, the DNA is TGTGCCAGCAGCGGGCTCCAGGGGGCGAACACTGAAGCTTTCTTT.

In regard to this clonotype: One end of the junction varies from germline; a read error may be responsible. The genes are TRBV20-1 and TRBJ1-3; D perhaps matches TRBD1 (5 bases). CDR1 is DFQATT, CDR2 SNEGSKA, per germline (reference sequence). The CDR3 loop spans 14 amino acids. In DNA form, the CDR3 reads TGCAGTGCTTACCGGGACTTGGCTGGAAACACCATACATTTT. Its protein product is CSAYRDLAGNTIHF.

This chain joins TRBV7-2 and TRBJ2-3; D unresolved. The ends were cut back, 0 bases at V and 4 bases at J, with 14 bases in the middle. The CDR3 covers 16 residues. Germline CDR1 reads SGHTA; CDR2 reads FQGNSA. CDR3 sequence reads: CASSLAGQTKADTQYF. In DNA, the CDR3 is TGTGCCAGCAGCTTAGCGGGCCAGACGAAGGCAGATACGCAGTATTTT.

A few counts support this clonotype. This chain links TRBV19 with TRBJ2-7, with D possibly being TRBD2 (6 bases). This CDR3 is built from 14 residues. Germline V lookup: CDR1 LNHDA, CDR2 SQIVND (reference sequence). Trimming took off 5 bases at V and 0 bases at J, with 11 bases between the two ends. CDR3 sequence (DNA): TGTGCCAGTAGTGCCTACGGGGGCTCCTACGAGCAGTACTTC. As protein: CASSAYGGSYEQYF.

This clonotype came up many times. The chain has TRBV29-1 and TRBJ2-7, with D perhaps assigned TRBD1 or TRBD2 (5 bases each). Per germline, CDR1 SQVTM and CDR2 ANQGSEA. This CDR3 has 14 amino acids. V was clipped by 1 base and J by 2 bases, with 12 bases between them. The CDR3 coding sequence is TGCAGCGTTGAAGGGATCGGGGCCGCCTACGAGCAGTACTTC. Amino acid sequence: CSVEGIGAAYEQYF.

This clonotype was counted at least ten times. The conserved final phenylalanine or tryptophan is absent from the CDR3, which likely points to a read error. This sequence joins TRBV15 and TRBJ2-7, with TRBD1 matching 7 bases. J was trimmed by 3 bases and V by 0 bases; bases with no gene match: 5. The CDR3 consists of 15 residues. Germline-derived CDR1 and CDR2 are LNHNV and YYDKDF (reference sequence). CDR3 sequence (DNA): TGTGCCACCAGCAGAGATGGGGACAGCAGCTACGAGCAGTACCTC. It yields the protein CATSRDGDSSYEQYL.